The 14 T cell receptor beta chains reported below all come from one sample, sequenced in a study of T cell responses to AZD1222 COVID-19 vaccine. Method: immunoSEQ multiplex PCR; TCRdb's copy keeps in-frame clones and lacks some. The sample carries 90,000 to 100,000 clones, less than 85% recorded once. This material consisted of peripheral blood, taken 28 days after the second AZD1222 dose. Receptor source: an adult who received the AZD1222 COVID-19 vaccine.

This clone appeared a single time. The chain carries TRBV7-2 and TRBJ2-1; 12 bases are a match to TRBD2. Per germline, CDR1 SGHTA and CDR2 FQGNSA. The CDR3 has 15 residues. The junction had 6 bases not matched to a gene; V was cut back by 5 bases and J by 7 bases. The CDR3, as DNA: TGTGCCAGCAGCCAACTAGCGGGGGGCTTGAATGAGCAGTTCTTC. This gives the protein CASSQLAGGLNEQFF.

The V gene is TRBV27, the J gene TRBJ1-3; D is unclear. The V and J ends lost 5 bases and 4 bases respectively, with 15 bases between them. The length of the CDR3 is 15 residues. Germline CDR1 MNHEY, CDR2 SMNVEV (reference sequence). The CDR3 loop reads CASSITAYGGNTIYF. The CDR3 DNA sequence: TGTGCCAGCAGTATTACAGCATATGGAGGAAACACCATATATTTT.

The CDR3 sequence: CASSPRSGRGLYEQYF. For the CDR3, the DNA is TGTGCCAGCAGCCCTCGTAGCGGGAGGGGCCTCTACGAGCAGTACTTC. This chain uses TRBV7-2 with TRBJ2-7, with 11 bases fitting TRBD2. The CDR3 loop spans 16 amino acids. CDR1 and CDR2 (germline): SGHTA, FQGNSA. The J segment lost 3 bases and the V segment lost 5 bases, leaving 9 bases of the junction unmatched.

The CDR3 is CASSLGQGGGYTF. The DNA of the CDR3 is TGTGCCAGCAGCTTGGGGCAGGGAGGTGGCTACACCTTC. The chain combines TRBV5-5 with TRBJ1-2, with a possible D match to TRBD1 (5 bases). CDR1 is SGHKS and CDR2 is YYEKEE in the germline V gene (reference sequence). The CDR3 runs 13 residues. V was clipped by 0 bases and J by 7 bases, with 10 bases between them.

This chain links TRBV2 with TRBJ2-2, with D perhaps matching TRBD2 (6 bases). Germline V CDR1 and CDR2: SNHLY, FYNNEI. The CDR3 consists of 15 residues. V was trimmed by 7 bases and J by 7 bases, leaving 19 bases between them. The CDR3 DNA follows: TGTGCCAGCACCGGGACTCGGGTCGGTGTCGGGGAGCTGTTTTTT. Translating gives CASTGTRVGVGELFF. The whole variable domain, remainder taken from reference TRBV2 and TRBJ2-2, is EPEVTQTPSHQVTQMGQEVILRCVPISNHLYFYWYRQILGQKVEFLVSFYNNEISEKSEIFDDQFSVERPDGSNFTLKIRSTKLEDSAMYFCASTGTRVGVGELFFGEGSRLTVL.

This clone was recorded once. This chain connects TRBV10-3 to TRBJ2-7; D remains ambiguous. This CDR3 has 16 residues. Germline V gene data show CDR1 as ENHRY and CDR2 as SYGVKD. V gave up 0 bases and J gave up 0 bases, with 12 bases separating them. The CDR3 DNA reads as TGTGCCATCAGTGAGTCGAATCCGCCCTACTCCTACGAGCAGTACTTC. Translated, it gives CAISESNPPYSYEQYF.

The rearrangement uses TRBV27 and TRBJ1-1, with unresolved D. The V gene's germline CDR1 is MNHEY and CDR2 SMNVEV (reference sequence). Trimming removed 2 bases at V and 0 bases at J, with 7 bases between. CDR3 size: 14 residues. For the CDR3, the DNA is TGTGCCAGCAGTTTAGCGCGAATGAACACTGAAGCTTTCTTT. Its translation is CASSLARMNTEAFF.

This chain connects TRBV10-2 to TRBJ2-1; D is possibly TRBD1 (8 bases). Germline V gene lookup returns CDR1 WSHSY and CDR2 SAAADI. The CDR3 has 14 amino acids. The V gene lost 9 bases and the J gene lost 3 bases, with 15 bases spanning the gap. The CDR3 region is CASQQGGGYNEQFF. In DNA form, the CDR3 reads TGCGCCAGTCAACAGGGGGGGGGCTACAATGAGCAGTTCTTC.

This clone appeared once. Written as DNA, the CDR3 is TGTGCCAGCAGCCTCTTTAGCGGAGGGACTGAAGCTTTCTTT. Residues: CASSLFSGGTEAFF. This chain joins TRBV3-1 (or the pseudogene TRBV3-2) and TRBJ1-1; D is ambiguous. Trimming removed 4 bases at V and 5 bases at J, with 14 bases between. The germline CDR1 and CDR2 sequences are LGHDT and YNNKEL (reference sequence). The CDR3 runs to 14 residues.

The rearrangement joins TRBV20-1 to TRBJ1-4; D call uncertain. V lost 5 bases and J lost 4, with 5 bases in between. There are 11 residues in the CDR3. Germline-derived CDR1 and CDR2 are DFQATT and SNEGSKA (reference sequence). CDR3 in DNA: TGCAGTGCTGGGTTTAATGAAAAACTGTTTTTT. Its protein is CSAGFNEKLFF.

The CDR3 DNA reads as TGCAGCGTTGATTCGGGACACCAGAGCTCTGGGGCCAACGTCCTGACTTTC. Its translation is CSVDSGHQSSGANVLTF. The chain recombines TRBV29-1 with TRBJ2-6; D is possibly TRBD1 (6 bases). Trimming pared 3 bases from V and 0 bases from J, leaving 15 bases between. This CDR3 spans 17 amino acids. The V gene's germline CDR1 is SQVTM and CDR2 ANQGSEA.

For the CDR3, the DNA is TGTGCCAGCAGTTACGGAGATACGCAGTATTTT. Amino acids: CASSYGDTQYF. This rearrangement joins TRBV6-2 or TRBV6-3 to TRBJ2-3; no definite D call. V was trimmed by 2 bases and J by 5 bases, leaving 2 bases between them. The CDR3 extends over 11 amino acids. Germline values: CDR1 MNHEY, CDR2 SVGEGT.

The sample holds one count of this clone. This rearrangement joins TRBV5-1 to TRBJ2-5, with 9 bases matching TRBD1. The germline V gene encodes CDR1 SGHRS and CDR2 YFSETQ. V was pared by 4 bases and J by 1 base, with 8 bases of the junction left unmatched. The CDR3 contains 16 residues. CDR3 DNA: TGCGCCAGCAGCCTCGGGACAGGGAGTGGCCAAGAGACCCAGTACTTC. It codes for CASSLGTGSGQETQYF. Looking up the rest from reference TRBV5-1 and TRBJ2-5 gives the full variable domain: KAGVTQTPRYLIKTRGQQVTLSCSPISGHRSVSWYQQTPGQGLQFLFEYFSETQRNKGNFPGRFSGRQFSNSRSEMNVSTLELGDSALYLCASSLGTGSGQETQYFGPGTRLLVL.

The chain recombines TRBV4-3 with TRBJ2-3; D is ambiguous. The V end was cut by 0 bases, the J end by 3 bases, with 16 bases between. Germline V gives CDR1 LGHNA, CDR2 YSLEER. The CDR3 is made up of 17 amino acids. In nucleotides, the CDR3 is TGCGCCAGCAGCCAAGAACGCCCAGCCGTGAGGACAGATACGCAGTATTTT. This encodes CASSQERPAVRTDTQYF.